The 10 T cell receptor beta chains below all came from one sample that was sequenced in a study of T cells in Graves' hyperthyroidism and ophthalmopathy. Amplified regions were TCR beta CDR3 sequences from RNA transcripts. First-round RT-PCR targeting the TCR CDR3 was performed with the HTBI primer set. TCRdb recomputed calls from the multiplex PCR reads with MiXCR, one row per CDR3 protein. The sample holds fewer than 200,000 distinct CDR3 sequences, over 15% seen once. Material for sequencing was blood. The receptors derive from a woman aged 45-65 years with Graves' hyperthyroidism.

This clonotype was counted ten times or more. V and J are TRBV5-1 and TRBJ2-1; 12 nucleotides align to TRBD1. The CDR3 totals 14 residues. With 3 bases clipped from V and 8 bases from J, the junction kept 3 bases outside the gene matches. Germline V CDR1 and CDR2: SGHRS, YFSETQ. The CDR3 DNA reads as TGCGCCAGCAGCTCCGGGACAGGGGGCTATGAGCAGTTCTTC. Translating gives CASSSGTGGYEQFF. Filled out from reference TRBV5-1 and TRBJ2-1, the complete variable domain reads KAGVTQTPRYLIKTRGQQVTLSCSPISGHRSVSWYQQTPGQGLQFLFEYFSETQRNKGNFPGRFSGRQFSNSRSEMNVSTLELGDSALYLCASSSGTGGYEQFFGPGTRLTVL.

This clonotype occurred a few times. The chain joins TRBV5-1 to TRBJ1-1; D is unclear. The V end was cut by 1 base, the J end by 7 bases, with 29 bases between. In germline, CDR1 is SGHRS, CDR2 YFSETQ. The CDR3 runs 19 residues. The CDR3 spells CASSLHISLALTDAREAFF. In DNA, the CDR3 is TGCGCCAGCAGCTTGCATATAAGTTTGGCGCTCACGGATGCTCGTGAAGCTTTCTTT.

This clonotype has just a few counts. One end of the junction does not line up with germline, which may come from a read error. The chain combines TRBV10-3 with TRBJ2-7; D is unclear. Germline V lookup: CDR1 ENHRY, CDR2 SYGVKD. This CDR3 contains 13 residues. CDR3 coding DNA: TGTGCCACCAGTGAGAGGAGCTCCTACGAGCAGTACTTC. This gives the protein CATSERSSYEQYF.

A few counts support this clonotype. The rearrangement uses TRBV5-1 and TRBJ2-7; D is possibly TRBD2 (5 bases). Between the trimmed V and J ends, which lost 6 bases and 0 bases, there was a span of 13 bases. The CDR3 extends over 14 amino acids. Germline-derived CDR1 and CDR2 are SGHRS and YFSETQ. The DNA of the CDR3 is TGCGCCAGCACCCTAGTCGCGGGCTCCTACGAGCAGTACTTC. Its protein is CASTLVAGSYEQYF.

This clonotype showed up many times. J is TRBJ2-1 and V is TRBV20-1; D gene ambiguous. The CDR3 runs 16 residues. CDR1 and CDR2 (germline): DFQATT, SNEGSKA (reference sequence). The germline V and J ends were trimmed by 5 bases and 0 bases, with 17 bases remaining between them. The CDR3 here is CSAPPYGRSSYNEQFF. CDR3 coding DNA: TGCAGTGCTCCTCCTTACGGACGAAGCTCCTACAATGAGCAGTTCTTC.

This clonotype turned up a few times. The J gene is TRBJ2-7, the V gene TRBV2; 11 bases line up with TRBD2. The CDR3 contains 15 residues. Germline V CDR1 and CDR2: SNHLY, FYNNEI. The trim removed 5 bases at V and 0 bases at J, leaving 3 bases unmatched. The CDR3 here is CASSRLAGSSYEQYF. The DNA of the CDR3 is TGTGCCAGCAGTAGACTAGCGGGGTCCTCCTACGAGCAGTACTTC. Using reference TRBV2 and TRBJ2-7 for the parts outside the CDR3, the full variable domain is EPEVTQTPSHQVTQMGQEVILRCVPISNHLYFYWYRQILGQKVEFLVSFYNNEISEKSEIFDDQFSVERPDGSNFTLKIRSTKLEDSAMYFCASSRLAGSSYEQYFGPGTRLTVT.

In this sample, this clonotype turned up many times. V usage is TRBV7-9 and J usage is TRBJ1-1; 8 bases map to TRBD1. Per the germline V gene, CDR1 is SEHNR and CDR2 is FQNEAQ (reference sequence). The ends lost 6 bases at V and 0 bases at J; junction bases unmatched: 12. This CDR3 is built from 17 residues. The CDR3 DNA sequence: TGTGCCAGCAGACGCCAAGGACAGGGTGGGATGAACACTGAAGCTTTCTTT. Its translation is CASRRQGQGGMNTEAFF.

In this sample, this clonotype turned up many times. The V and J genes are TRBV20-1 and TRBJ2-3; maybe TRBD2 (7 bases). V was shortened by 7 bases and J by 2 bases, with 16 bases between the two germline ends. The CDR3 loop spans 14 amino acids. Looked up from germline, CDR1 is DFQATT and CDR2 is SNEGSKA (reference sequence). The CDR3 DNA reads as TGCAGTGGATTGGGTGGGGGGGCCACAGATACGCAGTATTTT. Its translation: CSGLGGGATDTQYF.

Worth noting for this clonotype: This may be a read error: a much more frequent sequence differs by one nucleotide. J is TRBJ2-1 and V is TRBV6-4; D possibly matches TRBD1 or TRBD2 (6 bases each). The CDR3 extends over 14 amino acids. The V end lost 2 bases, the J end lost 7 bases, and 12 bases lay between the germline ends. CDR1 MRHNA and CDR2 SNTAGT come from the germline V gene. The CDR3 is CASSDGKGGNEQFF. The CDR3 nucleotides are TGTGCCAGCAGTGACGGGAAAGGGGGGAATGAGCAGTTCTTC.

This clonotype was counted many times. J is TRBJ2-5 and V is TRBV5-1, with D perhaps matching TRBD2 (5 bases). The CDR3 contains 14 residues. Trimming pared 5 bases from V and 3 bases from J, leaving 14 bases between. Germline assignment: CDR1 SGHRS and CDR2 YFSETQ. CDR3: CASRLSGSEETQYF. CDR3 nucleotides: TGCGCCAGCAGACTTTCGGGAAGCGAAGAGACCCAGTACTTC.